This TCR beta chain was recorded in a study of T cells in narcolepsy. Study-level findings and limits: Some memory CD4+ repertoires had no autoreactive clone sequences. Healthy controls reportedly lacked the autoreactive clonotypes serially found in patients' blood. Autoreactive HCRT-specific and TRIB2-specific clonotypes were marked in same-patient CSF-versus-blood CD4+ comparisons.

This clone was counted a few times. The antigen is not known. Assay: immunoSEQ multiplex PCR; the TCRdb copy retains only in-frame clones and omits some. The sample includes 30,000 to 35,000 clones, roughly four fifths of them seen just once. The CDR3 spans 16 residues. Trimming removed 4 bases from V and 3 bases from J; junction bases left unmatched: 7. The germline V gene has CDR1 MNHNY and CDR2 SVGAGI (reference sequence). The TCR comes from a human donor with narcolepsy. The chain has TRBV6-6 and TRBJ1-4; TRBD1 matches 8 bases. Sequencing used CD45RA- memory CD4+ T cells from PBMCs. The CDR3 protein is CASSSGQARANEKLFF. In DNA, the CDR3 is TGTGCCAGCAGTTCGGGACAGGCCCGGGCTAATGAAAAACTGTTTTTT.